Below, 11 T cell receptor beta chains from the same sample are listed, as sequenced in a study of T cells after yellow fever vaccination. A single record per CDR3 protein comes from TCRdb applying MiXCR to the 5' RACE reads. In the table there are about 310,000 distinct CDR3 sequences, more than 3% of which are singletons. The sample here was PBMCs, taken on the day of the yellow fever booster vaccination. The source is a young man who received the YFV17D yellow fever vaccine.

This clonotype has more than one count but fewer than ten. V and J are TRBV20-1 and TRBJ2-3, with D unresolved. The germline gives CDR1 DFQATT, CDR2 SNEGSKA (reference sequence). V was trimmed by 0 bases and J by 1 base, leaving 11 bases between them. This CDR3 comprises 15 residues. As DNA, the CDR3 is TGCAGTGCTAGAGATGGTAGGCAGGGCACAGATACGCAGTATTTT. As protein: CSARDGRQGTDTQYF.

The V call is TRBV6-5, the J call TRBJ2-2; TRBD2 agrees at 8 bases. Germline loops: CDR1 MNHEY, CDR2 SVGAGI. The CDR3 loop spans 13 amino acids. The trim removed 6 bases at V and 6 bases at J, leaving 3 bases unmatched. The CDR3 region is CASSLTSAGELFF. The DNA of the CDR3 is TGTGCCAGCAGCCTGACTAGCGCCGGGGAGCTGTTTTTT.

This clonotype was seen only a few times. The gene calls are TRBV12-3 or TRBV12-4 and TRBJ1-6; no firm D call. V dropped 6 bases and J dropped 6 bases, with 12 bases sitting between them. The CDR3 covers 14 residues. The CDR3 here is CASRVRPFNSPLHF. The CDR3 DNA sequence: TGTGCCAGCAGAGTCCGGCCTTTTAATTCACCCCTCCACTTT.

This clonotype appeared many times. The V and J genes are TRBV20-1 and TRBJ2-5; D is possibly TRBD1 (5 bases). This CDR3 comprises 11 residues. Per germline, CDR1 DFQATT and CDR2 SNEGSKA (reference sequence). V lost 2 bases and J lost 4, with 5 bases in between. The CDR3 DNA reads TGCAGTGCTAGACAGGGAGAGACCCAGTACTTC. Translating it yields CSARQGETQYF.

The chain recombines TRBV20-1 with TRBJ2-1, with D perhaps matching TRBD1 (5 bases). This CDR3 contains 13 residues. Trimming cost V 2 bases and J 6 bases, with 11 bases left between them. Looked up from germline, CDR1 is DFQATT and CDR2 is SNEGSKA (reference sequence). The CDR3: CSARTGATNEQFF. DNA for the CDR3: TGCAGTGCTAGAACTGGGGCCACCAATGAGCAGTTCTTC.

This clonotype was seen more than once but under ten times. The rearrangement links TRBV5-1 to TRBJ2-3; D might be TRBD2 (7 bases). The CDR3 contains 15 residues. Trimming left V 0 bases short and J 4 bases short, with 12 bases between. Per the germline V gene, CDR1 is SGHRS and CDR2 is YFSETQ. The CDR3 loop is CASSLVGGGADTQYF. The DNA of the CDR3 is TGCGCCAGCAGCTTGGTAGGGGGGGGCGCAGATACGCAGTATTTT.

This clonotype came up a few times. The chain has TRBV20-1 and TRBJ1-1, with 7 bases aligning to TRBD1. This CDR3 has 14 amino acids. V was clipped by 3 bases and J by 0 bases; unmatched bases: 4. The germline V gene has CDR1 DFQATT and CDR2 SNEGSKA (reference sequence). The CDR3 coding sequence is TGCAGTGCTAGGACAGGGTCCATGAACACTGAAGCTTTCTTT. This translates into CSARTGSMNTEAFF.

This clonotype has at least ten counts. The rearrangement links TRBV27 to TRBJ2-3, with no clear D. CDR1 is MNHEY and CDR2 is SMNVEV in the germline V gene (reference sequence). Trimming cost V 6 bases and J 0 bases, with 4 bases left between them. The length of the CDR3 is 12 residues. This chain's CDR3 is CASRTSTDTQYF. DNA for the CDR3: TGTGCCAGCAGGACTAGCACAGATACGCAGTATTTT.

This clonotype was recorded many times. This rearrangement joins TRBV12-3 or TRBV12-4 to TRBJ2-2; a weak D match, TRBD1 (6 bases). The V gene lost 8 bases and the J gene lost 6 bases, with 16 bases spanning the gap. The CDR3 consists of 14 residues. The CDR3 nucleotides read TGTGCCAGCCACAGGGTCGGTAAAGCCGGGGAGCTGTTTTTT. Its protein is CASHRVGKAGELFF.

This clonotype came up a few times. V and J are TRBV25-1 and TRBJ1-1; D gene ambiguous. Germline V gene sequence: CDR1 MGHDK, CDR2 SYGVNS. CDR3 length: 11 residues. Trimming took 3 bases from V and 4 from J, leaving 3 bases between them. CDR3: CASSDVTEAFF. The CDR3 nucleotides are TGTGCCAGCAGTGATGTCACTGAAGCTTTCTTT.

The CDR3: CASSPPGGPNSGNTIYF. The CDR3 nucleotides are TGTGCCAGCTCACCACCGGGGGGACCGAACTCTGGAAACACCATATATTTT. The chain has TRBV18 and TRBJ1-3; possibly TRBD1 for D (5 bases). The germline V gene has CDR1 KGHSH and CDR2 LQKENI. V dropped 0 bases and J dropped 0 bases, with 12 bases sitting between them. This CDR3 region has 17 residues.